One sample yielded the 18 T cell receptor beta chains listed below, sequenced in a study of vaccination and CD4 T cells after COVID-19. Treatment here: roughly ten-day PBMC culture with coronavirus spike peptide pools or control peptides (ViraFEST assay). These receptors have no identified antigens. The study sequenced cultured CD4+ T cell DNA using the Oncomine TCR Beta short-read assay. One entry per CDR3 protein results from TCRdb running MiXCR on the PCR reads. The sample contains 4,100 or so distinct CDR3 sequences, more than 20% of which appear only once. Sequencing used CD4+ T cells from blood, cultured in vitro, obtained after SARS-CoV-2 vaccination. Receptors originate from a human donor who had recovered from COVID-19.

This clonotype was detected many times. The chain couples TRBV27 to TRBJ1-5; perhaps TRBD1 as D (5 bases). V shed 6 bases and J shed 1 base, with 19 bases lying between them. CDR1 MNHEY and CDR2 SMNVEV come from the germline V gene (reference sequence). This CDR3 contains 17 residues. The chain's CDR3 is CASRPRGGGSSNQPQHF. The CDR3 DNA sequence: TGTGCCAGCAGGCCTCGGGGGGGAGGTTCGAGCAATCAGCCCCAGCATTTT.

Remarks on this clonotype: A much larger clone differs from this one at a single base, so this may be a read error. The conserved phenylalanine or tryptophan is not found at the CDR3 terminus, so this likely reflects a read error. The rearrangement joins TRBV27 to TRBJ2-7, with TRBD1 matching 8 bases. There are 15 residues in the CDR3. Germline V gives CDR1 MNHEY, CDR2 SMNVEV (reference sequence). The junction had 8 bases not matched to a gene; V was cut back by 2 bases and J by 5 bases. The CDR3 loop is CASSLSRTGYNEQYL. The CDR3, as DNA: TGTGCCAGCAGTTTAAGTAGGACAGGGTACAACGAGCAGTACCTC.

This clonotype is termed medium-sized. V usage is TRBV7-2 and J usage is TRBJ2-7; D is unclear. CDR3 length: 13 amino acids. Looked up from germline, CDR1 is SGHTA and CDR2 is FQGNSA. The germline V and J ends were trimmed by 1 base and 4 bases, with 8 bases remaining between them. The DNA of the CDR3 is TGTGCCAGCAGCTTAGGAAGGGATTACGAGCAGTACTTC. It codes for CASSLGRDYEQYF.

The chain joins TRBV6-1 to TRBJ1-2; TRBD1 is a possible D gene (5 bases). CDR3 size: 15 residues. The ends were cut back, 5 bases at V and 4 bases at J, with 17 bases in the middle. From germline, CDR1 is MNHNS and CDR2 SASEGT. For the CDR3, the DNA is TGTGCCAGCAGTACGATTCGACAGCCTGGCTATGGCTACACCTTC. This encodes CASSTIRQPGYGYTF.

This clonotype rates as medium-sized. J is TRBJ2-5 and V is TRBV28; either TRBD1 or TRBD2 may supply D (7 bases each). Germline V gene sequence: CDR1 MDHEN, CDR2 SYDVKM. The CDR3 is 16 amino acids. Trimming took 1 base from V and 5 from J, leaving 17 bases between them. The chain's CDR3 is CASSLLPGGGWETQYF. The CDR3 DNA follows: TGTGCCAGCAGTTTATTACCAGGGGGGGGCTGGGAGACCCAGTACTTC.

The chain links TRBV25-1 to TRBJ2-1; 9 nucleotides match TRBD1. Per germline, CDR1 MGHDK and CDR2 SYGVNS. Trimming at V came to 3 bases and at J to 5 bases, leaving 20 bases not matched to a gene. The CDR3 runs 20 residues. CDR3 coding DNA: TGTGCCAGCAGTGACCCTCCAGGACAGGGGACCCTTGGACCTCACAATGAGCAGTTCTTC. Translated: CASSDPPGQGTLGPHNEQFF.

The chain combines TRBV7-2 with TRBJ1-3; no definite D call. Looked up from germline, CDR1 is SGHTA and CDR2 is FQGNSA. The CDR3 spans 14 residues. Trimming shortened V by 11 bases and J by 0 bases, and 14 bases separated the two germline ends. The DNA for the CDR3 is TGTGCCTACGGGCAGTTCCTCTCTGGAAACACCATATATTTT. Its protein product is CAYGQFLSGNTIYF. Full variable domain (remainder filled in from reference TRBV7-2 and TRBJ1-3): GAGVSQSPSNKVTEKGKDVELRCDPISGHTALYWYRQSLGQGLEFLIYFQGNSAPDKSGLPSDRFSAERTGGSVSTLTIQRTQQEDSAVYLCAYGQFLSGNTIYFGEGSWLTVV.

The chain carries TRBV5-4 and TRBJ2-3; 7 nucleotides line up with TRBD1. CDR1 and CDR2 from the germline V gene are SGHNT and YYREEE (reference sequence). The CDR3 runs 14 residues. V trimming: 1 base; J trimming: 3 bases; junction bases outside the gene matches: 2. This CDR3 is CASSLNRGTDTQYF. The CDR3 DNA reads TGTGCCAGCAGCTTGAACAGGGGAACAGATACGCAGTATTTT.

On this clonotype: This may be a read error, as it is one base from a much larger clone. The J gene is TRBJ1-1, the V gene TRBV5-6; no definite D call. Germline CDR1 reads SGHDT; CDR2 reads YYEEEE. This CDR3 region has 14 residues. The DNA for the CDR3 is TGTGCCAACAGCGGCGGAGGAGGGAACACTGAAGCTTTCTTT. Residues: CANSGGGGNTEAFF.

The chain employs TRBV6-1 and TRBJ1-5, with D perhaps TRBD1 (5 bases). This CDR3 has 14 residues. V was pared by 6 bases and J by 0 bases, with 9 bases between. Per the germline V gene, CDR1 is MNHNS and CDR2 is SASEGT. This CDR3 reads CASSGGFSNQPQHF. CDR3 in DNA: TGTGCCAGCAGCGGGGGTTTTAGCAATCAGCCCCAGCATTTT.

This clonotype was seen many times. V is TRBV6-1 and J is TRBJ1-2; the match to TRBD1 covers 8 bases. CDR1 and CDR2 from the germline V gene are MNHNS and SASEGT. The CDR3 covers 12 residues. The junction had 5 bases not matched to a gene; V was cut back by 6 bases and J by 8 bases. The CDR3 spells CASRMTGVGYTF. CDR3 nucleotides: TGTGCCAGCAGGATGACAGGGGTGGGCTACACCTTC.

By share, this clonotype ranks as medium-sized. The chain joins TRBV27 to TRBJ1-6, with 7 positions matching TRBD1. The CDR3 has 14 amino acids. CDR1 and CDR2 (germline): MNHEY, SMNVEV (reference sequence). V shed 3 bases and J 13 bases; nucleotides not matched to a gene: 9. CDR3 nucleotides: TGTGCCAGCAGTTTCCAACAGGGGTACCCGCCCCTCCACTTT. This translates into CASSFQQGYPPLHF.

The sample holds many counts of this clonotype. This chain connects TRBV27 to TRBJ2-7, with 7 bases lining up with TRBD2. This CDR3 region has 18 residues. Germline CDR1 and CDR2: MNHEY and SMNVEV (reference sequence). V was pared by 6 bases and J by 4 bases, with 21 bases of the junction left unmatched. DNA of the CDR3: TGTGCCAGCAGCCCGCTTTACAAACTAGCGACCTTCGGGTACGAGCAGTACTTC. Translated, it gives CASSPLYKLATFGYEQYF.

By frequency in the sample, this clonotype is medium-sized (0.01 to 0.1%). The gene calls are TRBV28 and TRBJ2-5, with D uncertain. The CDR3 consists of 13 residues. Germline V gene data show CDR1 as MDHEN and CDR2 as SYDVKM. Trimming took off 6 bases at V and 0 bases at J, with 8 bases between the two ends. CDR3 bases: TGTGCCAGCAGGACTCCCTACCAAGAGACCCAGTACTTC. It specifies CASRTPYQETQYF.

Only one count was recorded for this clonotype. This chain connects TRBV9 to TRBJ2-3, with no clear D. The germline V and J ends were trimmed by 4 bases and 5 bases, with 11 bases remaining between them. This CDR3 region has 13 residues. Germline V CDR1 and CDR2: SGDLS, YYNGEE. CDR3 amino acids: CASSLYIEDTQYF. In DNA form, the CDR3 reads TGTGCCAGCAGCCTTTACATAGAAGATACGCAGTATTTT.

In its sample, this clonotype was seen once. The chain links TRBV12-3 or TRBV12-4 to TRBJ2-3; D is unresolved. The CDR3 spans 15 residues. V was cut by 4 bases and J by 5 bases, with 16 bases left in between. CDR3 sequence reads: CASSWGFSLGDTQYF. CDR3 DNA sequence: TGTGCCAGCAGTTGGGGTTTCAGCTTGGGAGATACGCAGTATTTT.

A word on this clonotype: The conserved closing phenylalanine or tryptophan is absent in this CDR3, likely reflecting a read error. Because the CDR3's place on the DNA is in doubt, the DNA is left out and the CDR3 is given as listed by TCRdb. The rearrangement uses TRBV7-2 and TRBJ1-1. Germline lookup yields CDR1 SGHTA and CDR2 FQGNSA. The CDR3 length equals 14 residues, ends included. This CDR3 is CASSLGFLQGSLNL.

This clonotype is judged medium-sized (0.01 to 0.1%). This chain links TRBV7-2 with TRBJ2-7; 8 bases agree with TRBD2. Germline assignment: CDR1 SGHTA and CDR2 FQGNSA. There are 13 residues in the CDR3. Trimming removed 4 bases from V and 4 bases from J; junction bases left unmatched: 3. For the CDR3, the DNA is TGTGCCAGCAGCTCCCGGGAGGGATACGAGCAGTACTTC. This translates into CASSSREGYEQYF.